This record covers a single TCR beta chain. No antigen is known for it. The sample comes from a study of cytomegalovirus exposure and HLA in healthy donors. CDR1 and CDR2 (germline): SGHTA, FQGNSA. The CDR3 sequence is 14 residues long. V lost 0 bases and J lost 7; bases outside the gene matches: 6. The PCR was carried out with 60 Vbeta primers and 13 Jbeta primers. TCRdb's copy holds only in-frame clones and misses some; the assay was immunoSEQ multiplex PCR. This sample's table has some 75,000 clones. Broader study findings: In a later analysis, HLA-C alleles had the fewest associated TCRs, DRB1 alleles the most. In a later analysis, TCR beta V- and J-gene trimming showed a link to a missense DCLRE1C variant. CMV serostatus was the only immune exposure information that was available.

The chain uses TRBV7-2 and TRBJ2-7, with 7 bases aligning to TRBD2. The sequence derives from a man aged 35-49 years in good health and CMV-seronegative. Sequencing was performed on PBMCs. The CDR3 spells CASSLANGGSEQYF. The CDR3 coding sequence is TGTGCCAGCAGCTTAGCGAACGGGGGGAGTGAGCAGTACTTC.